The 29 T cell receptor beta chains listed next were all sequenced from one sample in a study of blood T cell repertoires in COVID-19. Data came from immunoSEQ multiplex PCR; TCRdb stores just in-frame clones and leaves some out. The sample consists of fewer than 150,000 clones, around 88% of them appearing once. The sequencing sample was made of peripheral blood. The receptors here all came from a human donor in a cohort sampled during active COVID-19.

The J gene is TRBJ2-3, the V gene TRBV3-1 (or the pseudogene TRBV3-2); TRBD2 agrees at 13 bases. The CDR3 is made up of 18 amino acids. Germline V gene sequence: CDR1 LGHDT, CDR2 YNNKEL (reference sequence). After removal of 4 bases from V and 2 bases from J, the junction contained 9 bases not matched to a gene. CDR3 bases: TGTGCCAGCAGCCCCATACTAGCGGGGGGGGGATTCACAGATACGCAGTATTTT. It yields the protein CASSPILAGGGFTDTQYF.

This clone was seen just once. The chain joins TRBV6-5 to TRBJ2-7, with 9 bases fitting TRBD1. The V segment lost 0 bases and the J segment 7 bases; nucleotides outside the gene matches: 1. The length of the CDR3 is 13 residues. CDR1 and CDR2 (germline): MNHEY, SVGAGI. The CDR3 nucleotides are TGTGCCAGCAGTTACTCGGGACAGGGTGAGCAGTACTTC. It specifies CASSYSGQGEQYF.

This clone was detected once. The chain carries TRBV5-4 and TRBJ2-3; 14 nucleotides line up with TRBD2. Trimming removed 4 bases from V and 4 bases from J; junction bases left unmatched: 11. Germline V gives CDR1 SGHNT, CDR2 YYREEE (reference sequence). The CDR3 is 18 amino acids. CDR3 DNA sequence: TGTGCCAGCAGCGGGGGACTAGCGGGGGATTCACTTCCAGATACGCAGTATTTT. Translating it yields CASSGGLAGDSLPDTQYF. Full variable domain (remainder filled in from reference TRBV5-4 and TRBJ2-3): ETGVTQSPTHLIKTRGQQVTLRCSSQSGHNTVSWYQQALGQGPQFIFQYYREEENGRGNFPPRFSGLQFPNYSSELNVNALELDDSALYLCASSGGLAGDSLPDTQYFGPGTRLTVL.

The CDR3 loop reads CASSYGTGFTEAFF. The CDR3 DNA reads TGTGCCAGCAGTTACGGGACAGGGTTCACTGAAGCTTTCTTT. The chain employs TRBV6-5 and TRBJ1-1; 9 nucleotides line up with TRBD1. The CDR3 contains 14 residues. Trimming cost V 2 bases and J 4 bases; bases outside gene matches: 2. Per the germline V gene, CDR1 is MNHEY and CDR2 is SVGAGI.

The chain couples TRBV10-3 to TRBJ1-3; D perhaps matches TRBD1 (6 bases). Per the germline V gene, CDR1 is ENHRY and CDR2 is SYGVKD. With 5 bases removed from V and 1 base from J, the gap between germline ends came to 12 bases. This CDR3 contains 15 residues. CDR3 in amino acids: CAISYSGDSGNTIYF. Written as DNA, the CDR3 is TGTGCCATCAGTTATTCAGGGGATTCTGGAAACACCATATATTTT.

V usage is TRBV6-6 and J usage is TRBJ1-2; D uncertain. The CDR3 totals 13 residues. The germline V and J ends were trimmed by 2 bases and 8 bases, with 12 bases remaining between them. The germline CDR1 and CDR2 sequences are MNHNY and SVGAGI (reference sequence). The CDR3 spells CASSYDGVDGYTF. DNA for the CDR3: TGTGCCAGCAGTTACGACGGGGTAGACGGCTACACCTTC.

The V and J genes are TRBV5-1 and TRBJ2-7, with a possible D match to TRBD2 (6 bases). The length of the CDR3 is 15 residues. The ends were cut back, 5 bases at V and 0 bases at J, with 15 bases in the middle. The germline V gene has CDR1 SGHRS and CDR2 YFSETQ. The CDR3 DNA follows: TGCGCCAGCAGACCTAACGGGGGTTTCTCCTACGAGCAGTACTTC. Protein sequence: CASRPNGGFSYEQYF.

The chain has TRBV19 and TRBJ1-1; 10 bases map to TRBD1. This CDR3 contains 17 residues. J gave up 4 bases and V 4 bases, and 12 bases lay outside the gene matches. Germline CDR1 is LNHDA and CDR2 is SQIVND (reference sequence). CDR3 residues: CASSKRQGATWGTEAFF. CDR3 nucleotide sequence: TGTGCCAGTAGTAAACGACAGGGGGCGACGTGGGGCACTGAAGCTTTCTTT.

This chain joins TRBV19 and TRBJ2-6; 8 bases are shared with TRBD1. The CDR3 runs to 17 residues. V lost 8 bases to trimming and J lost 0 bases; unmatched junction nucleotides: 9. In germline, CDR1 is LNHDA, CDR2 SQIVND (reference sequence). CDR3 amino acids: CASRITGGGSGANVLTF. CDR3 sequence (DNA): TGTGCCAGTCGAATAACAGGGGGTGGCTCTGGGGCCAACGTCCTGACTTTC.

The chain carries TRBV7-9 and TRBJ2-7; 7 bases align to TRBD1. CDR3 length: 16 amino acids. V lost 2 bases, J lost 4 bases, and 11 bases stayed unmatched. Germline loops: CDR1 SEHNR, CDR2 FQNEAQ (reference sequence). The CDR3 nucleotides read TGTGCCAGCAGCTTAACACCGACAGGGAGATTGTACGAGCAGTACTTC. It yields the protein CASSLTPTGRLYEQYF.

The chain links TRBV27 to TRBJ2-1; 9 nucleotides align to TRBD1. Germline CDR1 reads MNHEY; CDR2 reads SMNVEV (reference sequence). CDR3 size: 14 residues. Trimming removed 6 bases from V and 7 bases from J; junction bases left unmatched: 7. CDR3 nucleotides: TGTGCCAGCAGGGGACAGGGCCCTCTTAATGAGCAGTTCTTC. This codes for CASRGQGPLNEQFF.

The CDR3 DNA follows: TGTGCCAGCAGCGCAGGGGGGCTTAGCGGGGAGCTGTTTTTT. It codes for CASSAGGLSGELFF. This chain links TRBV7-2 with TRBJ2-2, with D possibly TRBD1 on 7 matching bases. The length of the CDR3 is 14 residues. CDR1 and CDR2 (germline): SGHTA, FQGNSA. The ends were cut back, 5 bases at V and 7 bases at J, with 14 bases in the middle.

CDR3 nucleotides: TGTGCCAGCAGTCTAGCACAGGGGGCTTCTACCTACGAGCAGTACTTC. Protein: CASSLAQGASTYEQYF. The rearrangement links TRBV27 to TRBJ2-7; TRBD1 agrees at 9 bases. Trimming cost V 5 bases and J 2 bases; bases outside gene matches: 10. CDR3 length: 16 residues. Germline V CDR1 and CDR2: MNHEY, SMNVEV (reference sequence).

Worth noting for this clone: This same CDR3 is encoded by further DNA sequences in the sample. The chain uses TRBV18 and TRBJ1-1, with 7 bases aligning to TRBD1. This CDR3 spans 14 amino acids. V dropped 6 bases and J dropped 0; count of bases not matched to a gene: 4. Germline lookup yields CDR1 KGHSH and CDR2 LQKENI. The CDR3 nucleotides read TGTGCCAGCTCTCAACAGGGGCTGAACACTGAAGCTTTCTTT. Its protein product is CASSQQGLNTEAFF.

This chain links TRBV5-4 with TRBJ2-1; 7 bases line up with TRBD2. CDR1 SGHNT and CDR2 YYREEE come from the germline V gene (reference sequence). The V gene end was trimmed by 3 bases and the J gene end by 3 bases; junction bases not matched to a gene: 6. The CDR3 sequence is 15 residues long. The CDR3 coding sequence is TGTGCCAGCAGCTCCTCCCGGGACTACTACAATGAGCAGTTCTTC. Protein product: CASSSSRDYYNEQFF. Full variable domain (rest looked up from reference TRBV5-4 and TRBJ2-1): ETGVTQSPTHLIKTRGQQVTLRCSSQSGHNTVSWYQQALGQGPQFIFQYYREEENGRGNFPPRFSGLQFPNYSSELNVNALELDDSALYLCASSSSRDYYNEQFFGPGTRLTVL.

The V call is TRBV2, the J call TRBJ1-1, with D unresolved. This CDR3 has 14 residues. CDR1 is SNHLY, CDR2 FYNNEI, per germline. Trimming shortened V by 3 bases and J by 6 bases, and 14 bases separated the two germline ends. CDR3 coding DNA: TGTGCCAGCAGTGACTTGATTGGGAGCCCTGAAGCTTTCTTT. Translation: CASSDLIGSPEAFF. Full variable domain (missing parts from reference TRBV2 and TRBJ1-1): EPEVTQTPSHQVTQMGQEVILRCVPISNHLYFYWYRQILGQKVEFLVSFYNNEISEKSEIFDDQFSVERPDGSNFTLKIRSTKLEDSAMYFCASSDLIGSPEAFFGQGTRLTVV.

V usage is TRBV14 and J usage is TRBJ1-6; maybe TRBD1 (6 bases). Germline loops: CDR1 SGHDN, CDR2 FVKESK. Trimming removed 4 bases at V and 10 bases at J, with 8 bases between. This CDR3 is built from 12 residues. CDR3: CASSLTGSPLHF. Written as DNA, the CDR3 is TGTGCCAGCAGCCTTACAGGGTCACCCCTCCACTTT.

This rearrangement joins TRBV10-3 to TRBJ2-3; a weak D match, TRBD1 (6 bases). V lost 0 bases, J lost 2 bases, and 18 bases lay in between. CDR3 length: 18 amino acids. CDR1 is ENHRY and CDR2 is SYGVKD in the germline V gene. The CDR3 DNA follows: TGTGCCATCAGTGAGTCGCTGGGGCTGGGGGCTTACACAGATACGCAGTATTTT. It encodes CAISESLGLGAYTDTQYF.

The chain is built from TRBV7-9 and TRBJ2-3, with 8 nucleotides matching TRBD1. The CDR3 spans 16 residues. The V gene's germline CDR1 is SEHNR and CDR2 FQNEAQ (reference sequence). V was pared by 5 bases and J by 6 bases, with 13 bases of the junction left unmatched. In nucleotides, the CDR3 is TGTGCCAGCAGCCCGTCAGGGGGCATATCCACGGATACGCAGTATTTT. This encodes CASSPSGGISTDTQYF.

The V call is TRBV9, the J call TRBJ2-7; 8 bases are a match to TRBD2. The CDR3 has 14 residues. Per germline, CDR1 SGDLS and CDR2 YYNGEE. The V and J ends lost 0 bases and 4 bases, in that order; junction bases with no gene match: 3. As DNA, the CDR3 is TGTGCCAGCAGCGTAGGCGGACTAGCTTACGAGCAGTACTTC. Its translation is CASSVGGLAYEQYF.

V and J are TRBV6-2 or TRBV6-3 and TRBJ1-1, with 8 bases matching TRBD1. The germline V gene encodes CDR1 MNHEY and CDR2 SVGEGT. This CDR3 has 14 amino acids. The V segment lost 5 bases and the J segment 5 bases; nucleotides outside the gene matches: 7. For the CDR3, the DNA is TGTGCCAGCAGTGCCGGACAGGGAAATACTGAAGCTTTCTTT. It translates to CASSAGQGNTEAFF.

This clone was seen just once. The J gene is TRBJ2-1, the V gene TRBV5-1, with 12 bases identical to TRBD2. The germline CDR1 and CDR2 sequences are SGHRS and YFSETQ. The CDR3 length is 16 residues. The junction had 3 bases not matched to a gene; V was cut back by 5 bases and J by 0 bases. CDR3 region: CASRLAGGHSYNEQFF. DNA of the CDR3: TGCGCCAGCAGACTAGCGGGGGGTCACTCCTACAATGAGCAGTTCTTC.

The chain employs TRBV13 and TRBJ2-3; possible D gene TRBD2, 6 bases. This CDR3 comprises 16 residues. From germline, CDR1 is PRHDT and CDR2 FYEKMQ (reference sequence). Trimming pared 5 bases from V and 0 bases from J, leaving 15 bases between. The CDR3 DNA follows: TGTGCCAGCAGCATCTCCCTTAGCGGTAGCACAGATACGCAGTATTTT. This translates into CASSISLSGSTDTQYF.

This clone was counted a single time. CDR3 sequence: CASSSQGSSTDTQYF. As DNA, the CDR3 is TGTGCCAGCAGTTCTCAGGGGTCTAGCACAGATACGCAGTATTTT. The chain employs TRBV6-2 or TRBV6-3 and TRBJ2-3; a possible D gene is TRBD1 (6 bases). The CDR3 length is 15 residues. Between the trimmed V and J ends, which lost 4 bases and 0 bases, there was a span of 11 bases. Germline values: CDR1 MNHEY, CDR2 SVGEGT.

The rearrangement uses TRBV5-1 and TRBJ2-2, with D perhaps TRBD2 (5 bases). Germline loops: CDR1 SGHRS, CDR2 YFSETQ. The length of the CDR3 is 12 residues. Trimming left V 4 bases short and J 7 bases short, with 8 bases between. The CDR3 nucleotides read TGCGCCAGCAGCCTAGGACTCGGGGAGCTGTTTTTT. Translated, it gives CASSLGLGELFF.

This clone has only one observation. The chain is built from TRBV10-3 and TRBJ1-5; 10 positions agree with TRBD1. V shed 3 bases and J 4 bases; nucleotides not matched to a gene: 6. This CDR3 comprises 16 residues. Germline CDR1 ENHRY, CDR2 SYGVKD. The CDR3 reads CAISDRDRGGNQPQHF. CDR3 DNA sequence: TGTGCCATCAGTGACCGGGACAGGGGAGGAAATCAGCCCCAGCATTTT.

The V call is TRBV7-6, the J call TRBJ1-1; 7 bases agree with TRBD1. The CDR3 contains 14 residues. V shed 5 bases, J shed 0 bases, and the junction held 3 bases outside the gene matches. Germline V gene data show CDR1 as SGHVS and CDR2 as FNYEAQ. The CDR3: CASSMGQLNTEAFF. CDR3 sequence (DNA): TGTGCCAGCAGCATGGGACAGCTGAACACTGAAGCTTTCTTT.

This chain joins TRBV5-4 and TRBJ2-7; 9 positions match TRBD2. V lost 6 bases and J lost 6; bases outside the gene matches: 7. The CDR3 has 13 amino acids. From germline, CDR1 is SGHNT and CDR2 YYREEE (reference sequence). CDR3 sequence: CASTAGGVGEQYF. CDR3 nucleotide sequence: TGTGCCAGCACTGCGGGGGGGGTCGGCGAGCAGTACTTC.

The chain links TRBV9 to TRBJ2-3; 9 bases agree with TRBD2. V lost 4 bases, J lost 6 bases, and 12 bases stayed unmatched. Per the germline V gene, CDR1 is SGDLS and CDR2 is YYNGEE. The CDR3 contains 16 residues. DNA of the CDR3: TGTGCCAGCAGCTCAAGACGCGGGGGGGCCCCCGATACGCAGTATTTT. Translated, it gives CASSSRRGGAPDTQYF.